This TCR beta chain stems from a study of PD-1 blockade in mismatch repair-deficient tumors. CDR1 MNHEY and CDR2 SMNVEV come from the germline V gene (reference sequence). The V end was cut by 6 bases, the J end by 11 bases, with 17 bases between. This CDR3 spans 13 amino acids. TCRdb's copy holds only in-frame clones and misses some; the assay was immunoSEQ multiplex PCR. The table shows 90,000 to 120,000 clones, with 82% occurring only once. This chain links TRBV27 with TRBJ1-5; maybe TRBD1 (5 bases). The receptor was derived from an adult with mismatch repair-deficient cancer. Sequenced here: peripheral blood, sampled around 8 months after starting pembrolizumab. The CDR3 DNA follows: TGTGCCAGCAGACGGGCAGGGTATACGGCCCAGCATTTT. It is translated as CASRRAGYTAQHF.